This record concerns one TCR beta chain sequence. It has no known antigen specificity. No much larger clone exists at a distance of one base, and base qualities are not known. At one collaborating source in Seattle, patients were enrolled during active infection and were followed longitudinally through the course of disease. Collaborating institutions collected whole blood in K2EDTA tubes following their own protocols. Collaborator samples were shipped for TCRbeta analysis as frozen whole blood, isolated PBMCs, or DNA extracted from either sample type. These data are taken from a study of blood T cell repertoires in COVID-19 (dated by TCRdb to the early 2020s). General notes on the study: Collaborator samples came from the United States, Italy and Spain and covered acute and convalescent phases of COVID-19. The prospective study material was composed of cDNA or gDNA derived from T cells, B-cell-depleted T cells, or PBMCs. Where available, HLA class I and class II types were obtained from metadata supplied by the sample provider rather than from assay-based typing. The sample metadata nearly always contained a de-identified subject ID, COVID-19 status, age in years and sex. Samples were obtained from the ongoing ImmuneRACE study (first 160 participants) and from some 1,300 subjects provided by 6 global collaborators. Deeply sampled blood TCRbeta repertoires from subjects exposed to, actively infected with, or recovered from COVID-19 were included in the dataset. The repertoires were released in a freely available public database meant as a resource for research on the immune response to SARS-CoV-2. What the study reported, not specific to this receptor: The quantity of clinical and demographic metadata differed by source and by participant and was supplied without curation.

TCRbeta CDR3 regions were amplified from genomic DNA using the immunoSEQ Assay, a bias-controlled multiplex PCR. Processing in the source paper ran as follows. Within the assay, amplification of reference gene primers was used to estimate how many nucleated cells each sample contained. Sequence reads were collapsed and filtered to measure the absolute abundance of every unique TCRbeta CDR3 rearrangement. For each sample, productive Simpson clonality was calculated by taking the square root of Simpson's diversity index across productive rearrangements. In its TCRdb copy, this immuneACCESS table keeps in-frame sequences only and misses some clones. Where compared with another copy, unresolved V genes explain less than half of these, and the others have no known cause. From that table come the V and J calls and clone size; the DNA was used to work out D and trimming. This sample lists 200,000 or so clones; 70% to 90% were detected once. The ten largest clones add up to 15% to 20% of the sample.

The CDR3 starts with the cysteine, ends with the phenylalanine, and has 14 residues. The kept DNA is CDR3 alone, 42 bases in frame from the first base. Sequences LNHDA (CDR1) and SQIVND (CDR2) are obtained from the germline V gene (reference sequence). V lost 1 base and J lost 6 bases; the stretch between them is 10 bases long. In this chain, TRBV19 is recombined with TRBJ1-5; the D gene assignment is ambiguous. Sequencing was done on a sample of peripheral blood. The TCR originated in a man in his fifties with COVID-19, enrolled during active disease. In nucleotides, the sequence is TGTGCCAGTAGTATAGGGGCCGGGAGTCAGCCCCAGCATTTT. The translation is CASSIGAGSQPQHF.